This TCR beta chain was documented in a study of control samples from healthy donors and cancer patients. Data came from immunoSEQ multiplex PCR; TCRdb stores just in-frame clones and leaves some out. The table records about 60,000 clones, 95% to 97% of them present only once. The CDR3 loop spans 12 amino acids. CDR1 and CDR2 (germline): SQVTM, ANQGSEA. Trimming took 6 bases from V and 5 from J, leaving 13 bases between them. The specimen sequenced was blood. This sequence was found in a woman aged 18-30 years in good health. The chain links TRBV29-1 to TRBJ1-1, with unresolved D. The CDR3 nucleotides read TGCAGCGTAACATCGGGTAGGACTGAAGCTTTCTTT. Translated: CSVTSGRTEAFF. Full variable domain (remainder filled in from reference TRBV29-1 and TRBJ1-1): SAVISQKPSRDICQRGTSLTIQCQVDSQVTMMFWYRQQPGQSLTLIATANQGSEATYESGFVIDKFPISRPNLTFSTLTVSNMSPEDSSIYLCSVTSGRTEAFFGQGTRLTVV.